This T cell receptor beta chain was recovered during a study of blood T cell repertoires in COVID-19. Study-level information: The samples span acute and convalescent COVID-19 from the United States, Italy and Spain. Sample material is recorded as cDNA or gDNA derived from T cells, B-cell-depleted T cells, or PBMCs.

This clone was picked up a small number of times. Authors' processing steps: Estimates of nucleated cell counts were drawn from the amplification of reference gene primers. Using immunoSEQ multiplex PCR, the repertoire was profiled, and TCRdb retains in-frame clones only, with some absent. D and trimming come from the DNA, and the V and J calls and clone size come from that table. The table has more than 100,000 clones, nearly 85% seen once; the top ten hold 13%. The CDR3 is 15 residues long. The germline CDR1 and CDR2 sequences are SNHLY and FYNNEI. V was shortened by 2 bases and J by 3 bases, with 11 bases between the two germline ends.

Sequencing was carried out using peripheral blood. The chain employs TRBV2 and TRBJ1-5; D perhaps matches TRBD1 (6 bases). This receptor was taken from a human donor in a cohort sampled during active or convalescent COVID-19. CDR3 coding DNA: TGTGCCAGCAGTGAAAACAGGGCCGTCAATCAGCCCCAGCATTTT. Amino acids: CASSENRAVNQPQHF. Using reference TRBV2 and TRBJ1-5 for the parts outside the CDR3, the full variable domain is EPEVTQTPSHQVTQMGQEVILRCVPISNHLYFYWYRQILGQKVEFLVSFYNNEISEKSEIFDDQFSVERPDGSNFTLKIRSTKLEDSAMYFCASSENRAVNQPQHFGDGTRLSIL.